The clone carrying this TCR beta chain was recorded at least ten times. The sample belongs to a study of neurological immune-mediated disorders. TCRdb called the 5' RACE reads again in MiXCR, with one record for every CDR3 protein. The table lists 15,000 to 20,000 distinct CDR3 sequences, about 2.5% of them singletons, with under 7% in the top ten. The CDR3 has 17 amino acids. The V gene lost 3 bases and the J gene lost 7 bases, with 24 bases spanning the gap. CDR1 is DFQATT and CDR2 is SNEGSKA in the germline V gene (reference sequence). Sample: PBMCs. The genes are TRBV20-1 and TRBJ1-4; D remains ambiguous. This receptor was obtained from a woman between 18 and 29 years old with multiple sclerosis. CDR3 DNA: TGCAGTGCTAGTCCCGAGGCTCGACCGGGGTTTGCTGAAAAACTGTTTTTT. The encoded protein is CSASPEARPGFAEKLFF.